One and the same sample provided the 25 T cell receptor beta chains below, sequenced in a study of shared clonotypes between healthy human individuals. TCRdb's copy holds only in-frame clones and misses some; the assay was immunoSEQ multiplex PCR. Here the sample spans about 2.3 million clones, around 93% being singletons. Material: naive CD4+ T cells from PBMCs. Subset denoted: CD45RA+ positively selected. These receptors were taken from a man younger than 35 in good health. Some clones in this sample may be carry-over from other donors' samples.

The chain couples TRBV7-2 to TRBJ2-4; possible D gene TRBD1, 6 bases. V lost 5 bases, J lost 7 bases, and 15 bases lay in between. CDR1 and CDR2 (germline): SGHTA, FQGNSA. CDR3 length: 14 amino acids. DNA for the CDR3: TGTGCCAGCAGCCCCACAGGGTCGGTTAACATTCAGTACTTC. This translates into CASSPTGSVNIQYF.

In this sample, this clone turned up once. The rearrangement uses TRBV5-1 and TRBJ1-4; D may be TRBD1 (5 bases). Looked up from germline, CDR1 is SGHRS and CDR2 is YFSETQ. CDR3 size: 15 residues. Trimming took 4 bases from V and 5 from J, leaving 15 bases between them. The CDR3 DNA reads as TGCGCCAGCAGCCAGGCCGGGACTGGGAATGAAAAACTGTTTTTT. Encoded protein: CASSQAGTGNEKLFF.

The chain carries TRBV5-4 and TRBJ1-1; D gene uncertain. Germline CDR1 is SGHNT and CDR2 is YYREEE (reference sequence). Trimming removed 3 bases from V and 1 base from J, with 13 bases in between. The CDR3 sequence is 15 residues long. The CDR3 bases are TGTGCCAGCAGCTGGGCTCCGCCAGGGAACACTGAAGCTTTCTTT. Its translation: CASSWAPPGNTEAFF.

The chain has TRBV5-4 and TRBJ1-2; D call uncertain. CDR1 SGHNT and CDR2 YYREEE come from the germline V gene (reference sequence). The CDR3 is 15 residues long. V was shortened by 4 bases and J by 2 bases, with 15 bases between the two germline ends. As DNA, the CDR3 is TGTGCCAGCAGCGAGGGTTCTGCCCCAAACTATGGCTACACCTTC. This sequence encodes CASSEGSAPNYGYTF.

The rearrangement uses TRBV19 and TRBJ1-5, with D tentatively TRBD1 (5 bases). V shed 1 base and J shed 9 bases, with 16 bases lying between them. There are 15 residues in the CDR3. The germline V gene encodes CDR1 LNHDA and CDR2 SQIVND (reference sequence). CDR3 coding DNA: TGTGCCAGTAGTATAGCCCCCCGGGGCCAGGGGCCCCAGCATTTT. It yields the protein CASSIAPRGQGPQHF.

J is TRBJ2-4 and V is TRBV30; 10 nucleotides align to TRBD1. The CDR3 contains 14 residues. With V trimmed by 5 bases and J by 6 bases, 7 bases remained unmatched. Germline CDR1 reads GTSNPN; CDR2 reads SVGIG (reference sequence). The CDR3 DNA reads TGTGCCTGGGTGACAGGGGGCTTAGGAAACATTCAGTACTTC. Translating it yields CAWVTGGLGNIQYF.

A word on this clone: The junction differs from germline at one of its ends, possibly a read error. The chain joins TRBV19 to TRBJ2-3, with 9 positions matching TRBD1. In germline, CDR1 is LNHDA, CDR2 SQIVND (reference sequence). CDR3 length: 15 residues. The CDR3 DNA is TGTGCCAGTACCAACAGGGGGCCCAGCACAGTTACGCAGTATTTT. Residues: CASTNRGPSTVTQYF.

The chain carries TRBV10-3 and TRBJ2-7; a possible D gene is TRBD2 (5 bases). From germline, CDR1 is ENHRY and CDR2 SYGVKD. V dropped 0 bases and J dropped 4 bases, with 13 bases sitting between them. CDR3 length equals 15 residues. The chain's CDR3 is CAISESTDFSYEQYF. The CDR3 DNA follows: TGTGCCATCAGTGAGTCGACGGACTTTTCGTACGAGCAGTACTTC.

The gene calls are TRBV5-4 and TRBJ2-7, with 9 bases aligning to TRBD2. The ends lost 1 base at V and 5 bases at J; junction bases unmatched: 7. The CDR3 contains 15 residues. From germline, CDR1 is SGHNT and CDR2 YYREEE (reference sequence). Here the CDR3 reads CASSLWLAGYNEQYF. The DNA of the CDR3 is TGTGCCAGCAGCTTGTGGCTAGCGGGATATAACGAGCAGTACTTC.

In this sample, this clone turned up once. V and J are TRBV11-2 and TRBJ2-1; 14 positions agree with TRBD2. This CDR3 is built from 14 residues. With 9 bases clipped from V and 8 bases from J, the junction kept 6 bases outside the gene matches. The germline V gene encodes CDR1 SGHAT and CDR2 FQNNGV. CDR3 sequence reads: CASTGTSGSYEQFF. Written as DNA, the CDR3 is TGTGCCAGTACCGGGACTAGCGGGAGCTATGAGCAGTTCTTC.

This clone was counted only a few times. The genes are TRBV14 and TRBJ1-2, with a weak D call TRBD1 (5 bases). V was shortened by 1 base and J by 8 bases, with 14 bases between the two germline ends. CDR1 and CDR2 from the germline V gene are SGHDN and FVKESK. This CDR3 contains 14 residues. The CDR3 reads CASSQGSGEWGYTF. The CDR3 DNA sequence: TGTGCCAGCAGCCAAGGATCGGGGGAGTGGGGCTACACCTTC.

The V gene is TRBV6-8, the J gene TRBJ2-4, with 13 bases matching TRBD2. Germline V gene lookup returns CDR1 MNHGY and CDR2 SAAAGT. The CDR3 spans 18 residues. The ends lost 8 bases at V and 4 bases at J; junction bases unmatched: 14. The CDR3 DNA reads TGTGCCAGCCCCAAGGGGGGACCGGGACTAGCGGGAAAAAACATTCAGTACTTC. This codes for CASPKGGPGLAGKNIQYF.

This chain joins TRBV7-3 and TRBJ2-1; D ambiguous. Germline CDR1 reads SGHTA; CDR2 reads FQGTGA. The CDR3 is 16 residues long. Trimming left V 2 bases short and J 9 bases short, with 20 bases between. The CDR3 bases are TGTGCCAGCAGCTTACTGGCGTCTATCCAGTTAGGTGAGCAGTTCTTC. Its translation is CASSLLASIQLGEQFF.

This chain connects TRBV10-1 to TRBJ2-7; 9 bases match TRBD2. Looked up from germline, CDR1 is WNHNN and CDR2 is SYGVQD (reference sequence). V shed 5 bases and J 5 bases; nucleotides not matched to a gene: 7. This CDR3 spans 14 amino acids. CDR3 region: CASSLSGSQNEQYF. The DNA of the CDR3 is TGCGCCAGCAGTCTTAGCGGGAGTCAAAACGAGCAGTACTTC.

The chain recombines TRBV5-1 with TRBJ2-1, with D possibly matching TRBD2 (5 bases). The germline V and J ends were trimmed by 3 bases and 5 bases, with 12 bases remaining between them. The CDR3 length is 14 residues. The germline gives CDR1 SGHRS, CDR2 YFSETQ. The CDR3 DNA reads as TGCGCCAGCAGCTGGGGAGCAAGTAACAATGAGCAGTTCTTC. It is translated as CASSWGASNNEQFF.

The V and J genes are TRBV29-1 and TRBJ2-3; 10 positions agree with TRBD1. Germline CDR1 is SQVTM and CDR2 is ANQGSEA. V trimming: 4 bases; J trimming: 6 bases; junction bases outside the gene matches: 4. This CDR3 is 13 amino acids long. In DNA, the CDR3 is TGCAGCGTTGGAGGACAGGGGGTGGATACGCAGTATTTT. Translation: CSVGGQGVDTQYF.

The V call is TRBV5-1, the J call TRBJ1-4; 7 nucleotides match TRBD1. The CDR3 sequence is 14 residues long. J lost 5 bases, V lost 4 bases, and 5 bases had no gene match. The V gene's germline CDR1 is SGHRS and CDR2 YFSETQ. The CDR3 is CASSLDRVNEKLFF. The CDR3 bases are TGCGCCAGCAGCCTCGACAGGGTCAATGAAAAACTGTTTTTT.

This CDR3 reads CASSGSSVRTDTQYF. The CDR3 DNA is TGCGCCAGCAGTGGTTCTAGCGTTCGCACAGATACGCAGTATTTT. The V and J genes are TRBV5-1 and TRBJ2-3; tentative D call: TRBD2 (6 bases). The CDR3 loop spans 15 amino acids. V was shortened by 5 bases and J by 1 base, with 14 bases between the two germline ends. The germline V gene encodes CDR1 SGHRS and CDR2 YFSETQ.

The V call is TRBV11-2, the J call TRBJ1-2; 7 bases match TRBD1. The CDR3 contains 17 residues. Germline lookup yields CDR1 SGHAT and CDR2 FQNNGV. V lost 0 bases, J lost 4 bases, and 11 bases stayed unmatched. In DNA form, the CDR3 reads TGTGCCAGCAGCTTAGATCGTGGGATGAGACAGGGCTATGGCTACACCTTC. This translates into CASSLDRGMRQGYGYTF.

The rearrangement links TRBV15 to TRBJ2-2; D gene unclear. This CDR3 has 17 amino acids. Looked up from germline, CDR1 is LNHNV and CDR2 is YYDKDF (reference sequence). Deletions cut 0 bases from V and 1 base from J, with 12 bases between. CDR3 residues: CATSRDGHRRNTGELFF. CDR3 DNA sequence: TGTGCCACCAGCAGAGATGGTCACCGGAGGAACACCGGGGAGCTGTTTTTT. The whole variable domain, filled in from reference TRBV15 and TRBJ2-2, reads DAMVIQNPRYQVTQFGKPVTLSCSQTLNHNVMYWYQQKSSQAPKLLFHYYDKDFNNEADTPDNFQSRRPNTSFCFLDIRSPGLGDTAMYLCATSRDGHRRNTGELFFGEGSRLTVL.

This sequence joins TRBV5-4 and TRBJ2-3; D remains unclear. Germline V gene lookup returns CDR1 SGHNT and CDR2 YYREEE (reference sequence). The CDR3 consists of 16 residues. Between the trimmed V and J ends, which lost 0 bases and 0 bases, there was a span of 11 bases. Written as DNA, the CDR3 is TGTGCCAGCAGCTTGGCCGAACGGAGTAGCACAGATACGCAGTATTTT. It specifies CASSLAERSSTDTQYF. The variable domain in full, with the rest retrieved from reference TRBV5-4 and TRBJ2-3, is ETGVTQSPTHLIKTRGQQVTLRCSSQSGHNTVSWYQQALGQGPQFIFQYYREEENGRGNFPPRFSGLQFPNYSSELNVNALELDDSALYLCASSLAERSSTDTQYFGPGTRLTVL.

This clone was seen once. This chain links TRBV19 with TRBJ1-1; D not certain. The CDR3 has 13 amino acids. The V end was cut by 6 bases, the J end by 1 base, with 9 bases between. The germline CDR1 and CDR2 sequences are LNHDA and SQIVND (reference sequence). The CDR3 nucleotides read TGTGCCAGTAGGATAATTCAGAACACTGAAGCTTTCTTT. This sequence encodes CASRIIQNTEAFF.

The CDR3 region is CASSRLHRATNEKLFF. CDR3 bases: TGCGCCAGCAGCCGATTACACAGGGCGACTAATGAAAAACTGTTTTTT. V and J are TRBV4-1 and TRBJ1-4; D is possibly TRBD1 (6 bases). The CDR3 runs to 16 residues. The germline CDR1 and CDR2 sequences are MGHRA and YSYEKL. Trimming left V 4 bases short and J 2 bases short, with 14 bases between.

The chain links TRBV7-2 to TRBJ1-4; D perhaps matches TRBD1 (6 bases). This CDR3 contains 16 residues. V was clipped by 4 bases and J by 3 bases, with 15 bases between them. In germline, CDR1 is SGHTA, CDR2 FQGNSA. CDR3 nucleotides: TGTGCCAGCAGCTCGCGTCGGACAGCCTCTAATGAAAAACTGTTTTTT. It codes for CASSSRRTASNEKLFF.

V gene TRBV30 combines with J gene TRBJ1-6; D unclear. From germline, CDR1 is GTSNPN and CDR2 SVGIG (reference sequence). CDR3 length equals 13 residues. The V end lost 8 bases, the J end lost 9 bases, and 17 bases lay between the germline ends. The CDR3 loop is CAAHWRASSPLHF. CDR3 nucleotides: TGTGCCGCCCACTGGAGGGCGAGTTCACCCCTCCACTTT.